What follows are 27 T cell receptor beta chains derived from one specimen sequenced in a study of shared clonotypes between healthy human individuals. Profiling relied on immunoSEQ multiplex PCR, and the TCRdb table lists in-frame clones only, not all of them. The sample shows approximately 500,000 clones, roughly 80% of them seen only once. Sequenced material: PBMCs. The receptors here all came from a woman between 40 and 55 years old in good health. Some clones in this sample may be carry-over from other donors' samples.

This clone has more than one count but fewer than ten. The V gene is TRBV5-1, the J gene TRBJ1-1; D is perhaps TRBD1 (5 bases). The germline V and J ends were trimmed by 5 bases and 3 bases, with 17 bases remaining between them. This CDR3 has 15 residues. Germline CDR1 SGHRS, CDR2 YFSETQ. CDR3 region: CASSREGRMDTEAFF. CDR3 DNA sequence: TGCGCCAGCAGTAGAGAGGGGAGGATGGACACTGAAGCTTTCTTT.

The chain recombines TRBV28 with TRBJ2-4; 8 bases are shared with TRBD2. V dropped 5 bases and J dropped 5; count of bases not matched to a gene: 11. This CDR3 contains 16 residues. Looked up from germline, CDR1 is MDHEN and CDR2 is SYDVKM. In DNA, the CDR3 is TGTGCCAGCAGTCTGCGGGGGGCTCTGATAGAAAACATTCAGTACTTC. Residues: CASSLRGALIENIQYF.

Notes on this clone: The likely explanation is a read error, given a far larger clone one base away. In the same sample, other DNA sequences code for this CDR3. The chain is built from TRBV11-3 and TRBJ2-1; a weak D match, TRBD1 (5 bases). Trimming took 5 bases from V and 7 from J, leaving 15 bases between them. The V gene's germline CDR1 is SGHNT and CDR2 YENEEA. This CDR3 comprises 14 residues. CDR3 residues: CASSPARGANEQFF. CDR3 sequence (DNA): TGTGCCAGCAGCCCTGCGCGTGGGGCTAATGAGCAGTTCTTC.

This rearrangement joins TRBV10-3 to TRBJ2-7; D not resolved. V lost 3 bases, J lost 0 bases, and 15 bases lay in between. The CDR3 has 16 residues. Looked up from germline, CDR1 is ENHRY and CDR2 is SYGVKD. CDR3 loop: CAISEPGILSSYEQYF. Here the CDR3 DNA reads TGTGCCATCAGTGAACCAGGAATACTGAGCTCCTACGAGCAGTACTTC.

V usage is TRBV18 and J usage is TRBJ1-1, with 8 bases identical to TRBD1. Germline values: CDR1 KGHSH, CDR2 LQKENI. The CDR3 extends over 12 amino acids. After removal of 5 bases from V and 6 bases from J, the junction contained 2 bases not matched to a gene. In nucleotides, the CDR3 is TGTGCCAGCTCAGACAGGGGATCTGAAGCTTTCTTT. As protein: CASSDRGSEAFF.

The chain recombines TRBV28 with TRBJ1-1, with TRBD1 matching over 10 bases. Germline V CDR1 and CDR2: MDHEN, SYDVKM. This CDR3 is 16 amino acids long. Trimming at V came to 6 bases and at J to 3 bases, leaving 10 bases not matched to a gene. CDR3: CASSPPGQGTYTEAFF. The CDR3 DNA sequence: TGTGCCAGCAGCCCCCCGGGACAGGGGACTTACACTGAAGCTTTCTTT.

The chain recombines TRBV7-8 with TRBJ2-7; the match to TRBD2 covers 11 bases. Germline lookup yields CDR1 SGHVS and CDR2 FQNEAQ. CDR3 length equals 14 residues. V was clipped by 5 bases and J by 2 bases; unmatched bases: 2. CDR3 in DNA: TGTGCCAGCAGCGGGACTAGCGGAGCCTACGAGCAGTACTTC. It translates to CASSGTSGAYEQYF.

A note on this clone: Given a much more abundant clone one base away, this may be a read error. V usage is TRBV15 and J usage is TRBJ2-2; no firm D call. Germline V gene sequence: CDR1 LNHNV, CDR2 YYDKDF (reference sequence). CDR3 length equals 17 residues. The DNA for the CDR3 is TGTGCCACCGGCAGAGATCAGTGGCAGCTAAACACCGGGGAGCTGTTTTTT. This encodes CATGRDQWQLNTGELFF.

The CDR3 region has the DNA TGTGCCAGCAGTCTAACCGCCGGGACAGGCCAGTTTATGAACACTGAAGCTTTCTTT. It is translated as CASSLTAGTGQFMNTEAFF. This chain joins TRBV28 and TRBJ1-1, with 8 nucleotides matching TRBD1. Germline CDR1 reads MDHEN; CDR2 reads SYDVKM. Trimming at V came to 5 bases and at J to 0 bases, leaving 17 bases not matched to a gene. CDR3 length equals 19 residues.

This clone was found many times. This chain connects TRBV6-1 to TRBJ1-3; D is unclear. V dropped 2 bases and J dropped 0 bases, with 8 bases sitting between them. This CDR3 comprises 15 residues. CDR1 MNHNS and CDR2 SASEGT come from the germline V gene. The DNA for the CDR3 is TGTGCCAGCAGTGAAATCGGATTCTCTGGAAACACCATATATTTT. The encoded protein is CASSEIGFSGNTIYF.

This sequence joins TRBV28 and TRBJ1-5; D gene uncertain. This CDR3 comprises 14 residues. V lost 7 bases, J lost 3 bases, and 13 bases lay in between. Germline CDR1 and CDR2: MDHEN and SYDVKM. CDR3 region: CASNSGLNNQPQHF. As DNA, the CDR3 is TGTGCCAGCAATTCCGGATTAAACAATCAGCCCCAGCATTTT.

This clone was picked up many times. Different DNA sequences within this sample yield the same CDR3. V and J are TRBV30 and TRBJ2-5, with D perhaps assigned TRBD1 or TRBD2 (5 bases each). The J call is in doubt because the DNA end fits TRBJ2-7 better. This CDR3 contains 13 residues. Germline CDR1 reads GTSNPN; CDR2 reads SVGIG (reference sequence). The CDR3 protein is CASPGPSIYEQYF. The CDR3 DNA reads as TGTGCCTCGCCGGGACCGTCCATCTACGAGCAGTACTTC.

This clone was observed a handful of times. The CDR3, as DNA: TGTGCCAGCAGCGTTCGACACGTCACAGATACGCAGTATTTT. As protein: CASSVRHVTDTQYF. The chain couples TRBV7-2 to TRBJ2-3; D unclear. CDR1 is SGHTA, CDR2 FQGNSA, per germline. V dropped 5 bases and J dropped 2 bases, with 11 bases sitting between them. CDR3 length: 14 amino acids. Combining the CDR3 with reference TRBV7-2 and TRBJ2-3 gives the whole variable domain GAGVSQSPSNKVTEKGKDVELRCDPISGHTALYWYRQSLGQGLEFLIYFQGNSAPDKSGLPSDRFSAERTGGSVSTLTIQRTQQEDSAVYLCASSVRHVTDTQYFGPGTRLTVL.

About this clone: One base separates it from a far larger clone, so it is likely a read error. This specimen includes other DNA sequences encoding the same CDR3. The chain combines TRBV11-2 with TRBJ1-2; D is unresolved. Germline lookup yields CDR1 SGHAT and CDR2 FQNNGV. The CDR3 is 13 residues long. For the CDR3, the DNA is TGTGCCAGCAGCTCAGCTGTAAACTATGGCCACACCTTC. Translating it yields CASSSAVNYGHTF.

A word on this clone: Sequence at one end of the junction differs from germline and may be a read error. The V gene is TRBV18, the J gene TRBJ1-1, with a weak D call TRBD1 (5 bases). The germline CDR1 and CDR2 sequences are KGHSH and LQKENI. This CDR3 comprises 15 residues. The CDR3 nucleotides read TGTACCAGCTCACCACCGGGGGGACGGAACACTGAAGCTTTCTTT. Its translation: CTSSPPGGRNTEAFF. Together with reference TRBV18 and TRBJ1-1, the CDR3 gives the full variable domain: NAGVMQNPRHLVRRRGQEARLRCSPMKGHSHVYWYRQLPEEGLKFMVYLQKENIIDESGMPKERFSAEFPKEGPSILRIQQVVRGDSAAYFCTSSPPGGRNTEAFFGQGTRLTVV.

The rearrangement uses TRBV9 and TRBJ1-2, with 9 positions matching TRBD1. Germline V gives CDR1 SGDLS, CDR2 YYNGEE. CDR3 size: 15 residues. J gave up 2 bases and V 0 bases, and 2 bases lay outside the gene matches. This chain's CDR3 is CASSVDRGPNYGYTF. The CDR3 nucleotides read TGTGCCAGCAGCGTAGACAGGGGGCCCAACTATGGCTACACCTTC.

Comments on this clone: Given a much more abundant clone one base away, this may be a read error. Other DNA sequences in the same sample also yield this CDR3. The chain employs TRBV16 and TRBJ2-7; D is unresolved. This CDR3 spans 14 amino acids. V was clipped by 2 bases and J by 4 bases, with 12 bases between them. The germline CDR1 and CDR2 sequences are KGHSY and FQNENV. The CDR3 nucleotides read TGTGCCAGCAGCCAACCCAGGTTATCATACGAGCAGTACTTC. Translating gives CASSQPRLSYEQYF. Combining the CDR3 with reference TRBV16 and TRBJ2-7 gives the whole variable domain GEEVAQTPKHLVRGEGQKAKLYCAPIKGHSYVFWYQQVLKNEFKFLISFQNENVFDETGMPKERFSAKCLPNSPCSLEIQATKLEDSAVYFCASSQPRLSYEQYFGPGTRLTVT.

On this clone: The same CDR3 can be traced to other DNA sequences in this sample. The chain combines TRBV6-5 with TRBJ1-5, with TRBD1 as a possible D gene (6 bases). CDR1 is MNHEY and CDR2 is SVGAGI in the germline V gene. With 5 bases removed from V and 4 bases from J, the gap between germline ends came to 9 bases. The CDR3 spans 13 residues. DNA for the CDR3: TGTGCCAGCAGTCCAGACAGGAATCAGCCCCAGCATTTT. Its protein product is CASSPDRNQPQHF.

This clone appeared a single time. This chain links TRBV5-1 with TRBJ1-1; D is possibly TRBD1 (5 bases). CDR1 SGHRS and CDR2 YFSETQ come from the germline V gene. The CDR3 runs to 15 residues. Trimming removed 0 bases from V and 5 bases from J, with 14 bases in between. In nucleotides, the CDR3 is TGCGCCAGCAGCTTGGCCCAGGGTCGGGGGACTGAAGCTTTCTTT. Its translation: CASSLAQGRGTEAFF.

This sequence joins TRBV10-2 and TRBJ2-5; TRBD2 agrees at 8 bases. The V and J ends lost 8 bases and 5 bases, in that order; junction bases with no gene match: 4. The CDR3 extends over 12 amino acids. Germline loops: CDR1 WSHSY, CDR2 SAAADI. The CDR3 nucleotides read TGCGCCAGCGGCGGGAGGAGGGAGACCCAGTACTTC. It is translated as CASGGRRETQYF.

The rearrangement joins TRBV6-5 to TRBJ2-1; TRBD1 aligns across 8 bases. The V and J ends lost 6 bases and 7 bases, in that order; junction bases with no gene match: 8. Germline lookup yields CDR1 MNHEY and CDR2 SVGAGI. The CDR3 contains 14 residues. The CDR3 region is CASRPGQARNEQFF. Here the CDR3 DNA reads TGTGCCAGCAGGCCGGGACAGGCGCGAAATGAGCAGTTCTTC.

The chain combines TRBV11-2 with TRBJ2-7; 11 nucleotides agree with TRBD2. Germline V gives CDR1 SGHAT, CDR2 FQNNGV. V was pared by 5 bases and J by 6 bases, with 0 bases of the junction left unmatched. The CDR3 is 12 residues long. The CDR3 DNA follows: TGTGCCAGCAGCACTAGCGGGGGCGAGCAGTACTTC. Translating gives CASSTSGGEQYF.

The chain joins TRBV7-2 to TRBJ1-2; no clear D. The CDR3 has 15 amino acids. V shed 4 bases and J shed 2 bases, with 14 bases lying between them. CDR1 and CDR2 (germline): SGHTA, FQGNSA. CDR3: CASSWVLQVNYGYTF. Written as DNA, the CDR3 is TGTGCCAGCAGCTGGGTCCTCCAGGTCAACTATGGCTACACCTTC.

The chain joins TRBV18 to TRBJ2-5; D unresolved. The CDR3 contains 13 residues. The germline V gene encodes CDR1 KGHSH and CDR2 LQKENI. Trimming cost V 4 bases and J 0 bases, with 6 bases left between them. CDR3 sequence: CASSRRYQETQYF. The CDR3 bases are TGTGCCAGCTCACGGCGGTACCAAGAGACCCAGTACTTC.

With regard to this clone: This is likely an artifact of a read error, given a far larger clone one base away. The chain is built from TRBV29-1 and TRBJ1-2; D may be TRBD1 (5 bases). CDR3 length equals 14 residues. The germline V gene has CDR1 SQVTM and CDR2 ANQGSEA. Trimming removed 0 bases at V and 6 bases at J, with 14 bases between. The CDR3 is CSVEDRGIGNGYTF. The CDR3, as DNA: TGCAGCGTTGAAGATCGGGGGATAGGGAATGGCTACACCTTC.

Concerning this clone itself: This likely reflects a read error, since a far larger clone is one base away. CDR3 sequence reads: CASSAHRAVQYF. The CDR3 DNA reads as TGCGCCAGCAGTGCTCACAGGGCGGTGCAGTACTTC. The V and J genes are TRBV10-1 and TRBJ2-5; D is possibly TRBD1 (6 bases). Germline CDR1 reads WNHNN; CDR2 reads SYGVQD (reference sequence). This CDR3 spans 12 amino acids. Deletions cut 4 bases from V and 11 bases from J, with 14 bases between.

For this clone: A far larger clone is just one base off, so this is likely a read error. V and J are TRBV18 and TRBJ2-7; TRBD1 aligns across 9 bases. CDR3 length: 13 amino acids. After removal of 4 bases from V and 8 bases from J, the junction contained 6 bases not matched to a gene. CDR1 and CDR2 from the germline V gene are KGHSH and LQKENI. CDR3 sequence: CASSRDRESKQYF. CDR3 nucleotide sequence: TGTGCCAGCTCACGGGACAGGGAAAGCAAGCAGTACTTC.